A selection of T cell receptor beta chains follows, all from one sample in a study of T cell changes during pregnancy in multiple sclerosis. Repertoires were generated with immunoSEQ multiplex PCR, while TCRdb's copy carries only in-frame clones and drops some. The sample carries about 46,000 clones, approximately 92% recorded once. The sample consisted of CD8+ T cells from peripheral blood mononuclear cells, taken after pregnancy. These receptor sequences come from a female donor with multiple sclerosis, enrolled in a pregnancy study. The CDR3 runs from the conserved cysteine through the conserved F or W. The order of the fields is V gene, clone size, J gene, D gene, CDR3 DNA, CDR3 protein. The D gene is left open where the match is weak. Size tells how often a clone was seen (once, few, many) or the class of an expanded clone, and some rows leave it out.

V gene: TRBV10-3; clone size: .; J gene: TRBJ1-1; D gene: .; CDR3 DNA: TGTGCCATCAGTGAAATAGTGACAGACAACACTGAAGCTTTCTTT; CDR3 protein: CAISEIVTDNTEAFF
V gene: TRBV27; clone size: .; J gene: TRBJ1-2; D gene: TRBD1; CDR3 DNA: TGTGCCAGCAGCTCCCTCAGGGGGTCGCACTATGGCTACACCTTC; CDR3 protein: CASSSLRGSHYGYTF
V gene: TRBV7-3; clone size: .; J gene: TRBJ2-1; D gene: TRBD2; CDR3 DNA: TGTGCCAGCAGCTTCGTAGCGGGGGGGCAGGATGAGCAGTTCTTC; CDR3 protein: CASSFVAGGQDEQFF
V gene: TRBV7-9; clone size: once; J gene: TRBJ1-1; D gene: .; CDR3 DNA: TGTGCCAGCAGCTTCCCACAGGGCCTGGACACTGAAGCTTTCTTT; CDR3 protein: CASSFPQGLDTEAFF
V gene: TRBV11-2; clone size: .; J gene: TRBJ1-2; D gene: .; CDR3 DNA: TGTGCCAGCAGCTTAGACCGGGAGTGGGGCTACACCTTC; CDR3 protein: CASSLDREWGYTF
V gene: TRBV7-9; clone size: .; J gene: TRBJ2-2; D gene: .; CDR3 DNA: TGTGCCAGCAGCCAGACAAGTACGAACACCGGGGAGCTGTTTTTT; CDR3 protein: CASSQTSTNTGELFF
V gene: TRBV4-1; clone size: .; J gene: TRBJ2-3; D gene: .; CDR3 DNA: TGCGCCAGCAGCCAAGGCGCCGGGACAGATACGCAGTATTTT; CDR3 protein: CASSQGAGTDTQYF
V gene: TRBV30; clone size: .; J gene: TRBJ2-7; D gene: .; CDR3 DNA: TGTGCCTGGAGTGTACTACCTGGCGGCTACGAGCAGTACTTC; CDR3 protein: CAWSVLPGGYEQYF
V gene: TRBV19; clone size: .; J gene: TRBJ2-3; D gene: TRBD2; CDR3 DNA: TGTGCCAGTAGCTCGCGACTAGCGGGAGACACAGATACGCAGTATTTT; CDR3 protein: CASSSRLAGDTDTQYF
V gene: TRBV20-1; clone size: .; J gene: TRBJ2-5; D gene: .; CDR3 DNA: TGCAGTGCTATCCGGGAGACCCAGTACTTC; CDR3 protein: CSAIRETQYF
V gene: TRBV7-2; clone size: once; J gene: TRBJ2-6; D gene: TRBD1; CDR3 DNA: TGTGCCAGCAGCATACGGACAGGGGAGTCAGCCAACGTCCTGACTTTC; CDR3 protein: CASSIRTGESANVLTF
V gene: TRBV11-2; clone size: .; J gene: TRBJ2-3; D gene: .; CDR3 DNA: TGTGCCAGCACCACTAGGGGGGATACGCAGTATTTT; CDR3 protein: CASTTRGDTQYF
V gene: TRBV7-9; clone size: .; J gene: TRBJ2-5; D gene: TRBD2; CDR3 DNA: TGTGCCAGCAGCTCGGAATTTGGGGGAGGGCCCGTAGAGACCCAGTACTTC; CDR3 protein: CASSSEFGGGPVETQYF
V gene: TRBV11-3; clone size: .; J gene: TRBJ2-7; D gene: TRBD1; CDR3 DNA: TGTGCCAGCAGCTCCCGGGGACAGGGGAGTATCTACGAGCAGTACTTC; CDR3 protein: CASSSRGQGSIYEQYF
V gene: TRBV6-6; clone size: .; J gene: TRBJ1-4; D gene: .; CDR3 DNA: TGTGCCAGCTCGCCCGACAGACAACTGTTTTTT; CDR3 protein: CASSPDRQLFF
V gene: TRBV30; clone size: .; J gene: TRBJ2-7; D gene: TRBD2; CDR3 DNA: TGTGCCTGGGACGGTGTGGGAGCGGGGGGTATGGACGAGCAGTACTTC; CDR3 protein: CAWDGVGAGGMDEQYF
V gene: TRBV11-2; clone size: .; J gene: TRBJ2-1; D gene: TRBD1; CDR3 DNA: TGTGCCAGCAGCTTAGGTGGGACAGGGTACGATGAGCAGTTCTTC; CDR3 protein: CASSLGGTGYDEQFF
V gene: TRBV29-1; clone size: .; J gene: TRBJ2-7; D gene: .; CDR3 DNA: TGCAGCGTTGAAATGGGAGACGCATACGAGCAGTACTTC; CDR3 protein: CSVEMGDAYEQYF
V gene: TRBV19; clone size: .; J gene: TRBJ2-7; D gene: TRBD1; CDR3 DNA: TGTGCCAGTAGCCCCTATTACGGGACAGACTACGAGCAGTACTTC; CDR3 protein: CASSPYYGTDYEQYF